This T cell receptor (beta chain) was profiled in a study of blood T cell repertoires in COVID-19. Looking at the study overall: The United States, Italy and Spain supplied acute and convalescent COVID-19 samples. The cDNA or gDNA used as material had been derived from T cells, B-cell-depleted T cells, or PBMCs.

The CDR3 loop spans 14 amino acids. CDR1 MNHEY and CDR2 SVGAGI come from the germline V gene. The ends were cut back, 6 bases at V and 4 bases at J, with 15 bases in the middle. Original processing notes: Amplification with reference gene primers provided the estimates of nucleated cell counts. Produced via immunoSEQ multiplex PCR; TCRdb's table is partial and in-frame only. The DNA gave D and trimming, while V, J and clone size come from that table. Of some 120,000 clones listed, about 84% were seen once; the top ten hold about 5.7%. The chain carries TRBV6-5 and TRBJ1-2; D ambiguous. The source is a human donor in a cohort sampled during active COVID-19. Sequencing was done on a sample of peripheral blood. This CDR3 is CASSGGGFIYGYTF. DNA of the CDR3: TGTGCCAGCAGCGGAGGAGGGTTTATCTATGGCTACACCTTC.